This T cell receptor beta chain was profiled in a study of vaccination effects on CD4 cells after COVID-19. Points from the study as a whole: Limitations: small convalescent group and missing early post-infection timepoints.

This clone has more than one count but fewer than ten. Its antigen is not identified. Here immunoSEQ multiplex PCR was the method, and the copy in TCRdb shows in-frame clones only, minus some. The data hold about 24,000 clones, with 71% observed a single time. Ahead of sequencing, the ViraFEST assay grew antigen-specific CD4+ T cells using viral peptide pools. Investigators separated out CD4+ T cells once about 10 days of culture had passed. Each vaccine recipient was nucleocapsid antibody negative and had no prior SARS-CoV-2 infection. PBMC were cultured at under 2.5 million per well with about 10 IU/ml IL-2 and 8 to 10 ug/ml peptides. Half the medium was swapped for IL-2 medium on days 3 and 7. CDR1 is MNHEY and CDR2 is SMNVEV in the germline V gene (reference sequence). The CDR3 runs 12 residues. The V end was cut by 4 bases, the J end by 3 bases, with 3 bases between.

This material consisted of CD4+ T cells from PBMCs cultured with HCoV-OC43 spike peptides, taken before COVID-19 vaccination. Documented subset: HCoV-OC43 spike overlapping peptide pool stimulation. This receptor was taken from a human donor who received a COVID-19 vaccine. This chain uses TRBV27 with TRBJ2-2; D is unresolved. Written as DNA, the CDR3 is TGTGCCAGCAGTTGGTACACCGGGGAGCTGTTTTTT. This translates into CASSWYTGELFF.